The subject of this entry is one T cell receptor beta chain. This sample stems from a study of blood T cell repertoires in COVID-19. Study as a whole: PBMCs, B-cell-depleted T cells, or T cells provided the cDNA or gDNA that made up the material.

The CDR3 runs 16 residues. Germline values: CDR1 SGHNT, CDR2 YYREEE (reference sequence). Trimming cost V 3 bases and J 4 bases, with 16 bases left between them. The assay was immunoSEQ multiplex PCR, and TCRdb's table has in-frame clones only and misses some. The table has over 50,000 clones, roughly 85% seen once. This chain links TRBV5-4 with TRBJ2-2, with TRBD2 as a possible D gene (5 bases). Sequences were obtained from peripheral blood. The source is a human donor in a cohort sampled during active COVID-19. The CDR3 reads CASSSMARGSTGELFF. As DNA, the CDR3 is TGTGCCAGCAGCTCGATGGCTCGGGGTAGCACCGGGGAGCTGTTTTTT.